This is a list of T cell receptor beta chains from one sample in a study of T cells in localized non-small cell lung cancer. The assay was immunoSEQ multiplex PCR, and TCRdb's table has in-frame clones only and misses some. The sample lists several thousand clones; 30% were seen once. This specimen was lung tumor tissue, taken before any cancer treatment. The receptors derive from a male donor aged 60 or over with stage III lung adenocarcinoma. Both conserved end residues are part of each CDR3. Each record gives: clone size, V gene, J gene, D gene, CDR3 protein, CDR3 DNA. A D gene is named only where the DNA matches it firmly. Size is stated for part of the rows, as once, few or many counts, or as a class when the clone is expanded.

NA,TRBV4-1,TRBJ1-1,NA,CASSQGVGAQDTEAFF,TGCGCCAGCAGCCAAGGCGTCGGGGCGCAGGACACTGAAGCTTTCTTT
medium-sized,TRBV6-8,TRBJ2-3,NA,CASSYFTSTDTQYF,TGTGCCAGCAGTTACTTTACAAGCACAGATACGCAGTATTTT
NA,TRBV6-8,TRBJ2-4,NA,CASSSPGSAIQYF,TGTGCCAGCAGCTCACCTGGTAGCGCCATTCAGTACTTC
NA,TRBV6-8,TRBJ2-3,NA,CASSPNAGPDTQYF,TGTGCCAGCAGTCCAAATGCAGGGCCAGATACGCAGTATTTT
few,TRBV6-8,TRBJ2-1,NA,CASSLKTGYNEQFF,TGTGCCAGCAGTTTGAAGACTGGCTACAATGAGCAGTTCTTC
NA,TRBV25-1,TRBJ1-2,NA,CASSLGGARDYGYTF,TGTGCCAGCAGCCTTGGGGGGGCGCGGGACTATGGCTACACCTTC
medium-sized,TRBV4-1,TRBJ1-5,NA,CASSPRWDQPQHF,TGCGCCAGCAGCCCCCGGTGGGATCAGCCCCAGCATTTT
NA,TRBV6-8,TRBJ1-5,NA,CASTNSNQPQHF,TGTGCCAGCACGAACAGCAATCAGCCCCAGCATTTT
few,TRBV28,TRBJ2-7,TRBD1,CASSSPSGTGGPEQYF,TGTGCCAGCAGTTCACCTTCAGGGACAGGGGGCCCCGAGCAGTACTTC
NA,TRBV14,TRBJ1-2,NA,CASSQEGGVYGYTF,TGTGCCAGCAGCCAAGAGGGGGGTGTCTATGGCTACACCTTC
NA,TRBV11-3,TRBJ1-2,NA,CASSLDSGTLEDYGYTF,TGTGCCAGCAGCTTAGATTCGGGGACACTCGAGGACTATGGCTACACCTTC
NA,TRBV14,TRBJ2-3,NA,CASSHPGTSRRPSTDTQYF,TGTGCCAGCAGCCATCCCGGGACATCCCGCCGCCCTAGCACAGATACGCAGTATTTT
few,TRBV6-8,TRBJ1-2,NA,CAISDSNREGYGYTF,TGTGCCATCAGTGACTCTAACAGGGAGGGTTATGGCTACACCTTC
NA,TRBV30,TRBJ2-1,NA,CAWSSGVAYNEQFF,TGTGCCTGGAGCTCAGGGGTTGCCTACAATGAGCAGTTCTTC
once,TRBV5-1,TRBJ1-4,TRBD1,CASSSWTGEGEKLFF,TGCGCCAGCAGTTCGTGGACAGGGGAAGGGGAAAAACTGTTTTTT
NA,TRBV5-1,TRBJ2-1,NA,CASSLSPEAYEQFF,TGCGCCAGCAGCTTGTCTCCAGAGGCTTATGAGCAGTTCTTC
few,TRBV7-5,TRBJ2-3,NA,CASSLGQGDTDTQYF,TGTGCCAGCAGCTTAGGACAGGGGGACACAGATACGCAGTATTTT
many,TRBV11-3,TRBJ2-1,TRBD2,CASSLAPTSGGANEQFF,TGTGCCAGCAGCTTGGCCCCGACTAGCGGGGGGGCAAATGAGCAGTTCTTC
NA,TRBV11-3,TRBJ1-2,NA,CASSLRTGRANYGYTF,TGTGCCAGCAGCTTACGAACAGGGAGGGCTAACTATGGCTACACCTTC
few,TRBV11-3,TRBJ2-2,TRBD1,CASSFDRDRANTGELFF,TGTGCCAGCAGCTTTGACCGGGACAGGGCGAACACCGGGGAGCTGTTTTTT
medium-sized,TRBV11-3,TRBJ1-5,NA,CASSLVRAYNQPQHF,TGTGCCAGCAGCCTAGTGAGGGCCTACAATCAGCCCCAGCATTTT
few,TRBV9,TRBJ1-5,NA,CASSSGQGRGQPQHF,TGTGCCAGCAGCTCAGGGCAGGGGAGGGGCCAGCCCCAGCATTTT
few,TRBV29-1,TRBJ1-3,TRBD1,CSVGQGAIGNTIYF,TGCAGCGTTGGACAGGGGGCAATTGGAAACACCATATATTTT
NA,TRBV6-8,TRBJ2-7,TRBD2,CATHRGGYHEQYF,TGTGCCACACATCGCGGGGGGTACCACGAGCAGTACTTC
few,TRBV5-1,TRBJ2-7,NA,CASSFQVSSYEQYF,TGCGCCAGCAGCTTTCAAGTGAGCTCCTACGAGCAGTACTTC
NA,TRBV5-1,TRBJ2-7,TRBD2,CASSWPPLAGESYEQYF,TGCGCCAGCAGCTGGCCCCCATTGGCGGGGGAATCCTACGAGCAGTACTTC
NA,TRBV29-1,TRBJ2-2,TRBD1,CSARGLGTGELFF,TGCAGCGCGAGGGGGCTTGGGACCGGGGAGCTGTTTTTT